A selection of T cell receptor beta chains follows, all from one sample in a study of blood T cell repertoires in COVID-19. Data came from immunoSEQ multiplex PCR; TCRdb stores just in-frame clones and leaves some out. The sample consists of 350,000 to 450,000 clones, about 87% of them appearing once. The sequenced sample consisted of peripheral blood. These receptors were taken from a human donor in a cohort sampled during active COVID-19. CDR3s include the opening cysteine and the closing phenylalanine or tryptophan. A D gene is named only where the DNA matches it firmly. A clone size is listed for some rows: how often the clone was seen (once, few, many), or a class if it is expanded.

d_call j_call v_call clone_size cdr3_nt cdr3_aa
- TRBJ2-3 TRBV7-9 - TGTGCCAGCAGCTTAGTTCTTAGCAGCACAGATACGCAGTATTTT CASSLVLSSTDTQYF
TRBD2 TRBJ2-1 TRBV2 - TGTGCCAGCAGCCGAGCGGGAGTCGGTGAGGAGCAGTTCTTC CASSRAGVGEEQFF
- TRBJ2-7 TRBV19 - TGTGCCAGTAGGACCCTAGCCGGCAACGAGCAGTACTTC CASRTLAGNEQYF
- TRBJ2-5 TRBV2 once TGTGCCAGCAGTTACGGCCGGGTCGGGGAGACCCAGTACTTC CASSYGRVGETQYF
TRBD2 TRBJ2-7 TRBV19 once TGTGCCAGTAGTATACTAGCGGGAGATCGCTACGAGCAGTACTTC CASSILAGDRYEQYF
- TRBJ1-3 TRBV2 - TGTGCCAGCAGTCGGGGGTTGTACACCATATATTTT CASSRGLYTIYF
TRBD1 TRBJ2-3 TRBV27 - TGTGCCAGCAGCGACGGGACAGGGTATGCGTACGCAGATACGCAGTATTTT CASSDGTGYAYADTQYF
- TRBJ1-2 TRBV9 - TGTGCCAGCAGTCAATCTGCGGTGGTGGACTATGGCTACACCTTC CASSQSAVVDYGYTF
- TRBJ1-1 TRBV3-1/TRBV3-2 - TGTGCCAGCAGCCAAGATTCTAGAGGGACTGAAGCTTTCTTT CASSQDSRGTEAFF
- TRBJ2-1 TRBV18 - TGTGCCAGCTCACCCGCATCAGCGACCGGGGGTGAGCAGTTCTTC CASSPASATGGEQFF
TRBD2 TRBJ2-7 TRBV5-1 once TGCGCCAGCACCCCATGGACTAGCGGGAGGGCGGGCGAGCAGTACTTC CASTPWTSGRAGEQYF
TRBD2 TRBJ2-3 TRBV6-4 - TGTGCCAGCAGTGAAGCGGGGGGCACAGATACGCAGTATTTT CASSEAGGTDTQYF
TRBD1 TRBJ2-5 TRBV5-1 - TGCGCCAGCAGCTTCGGGACAGGAGAGACCCAGTACTTC CASSFGTGETQYF
TRBD1 TRBJ1-2 TRBV28 - TGTGCCAGCAGGAGACAGGGAGCCCGCGGCTACACCTTC CASRRQGARGYTF
- TRBJ2-2 TRBV11-1 - TGTGCCAGCAGCCGCAGCGGAGCGAACACCGGGGAGCTGTTTTTT CASSRSGANTGELFF
- TRBJ1-3 TRBV2 - TGTGCCAGCAGCGATATGACAGCAATGGGATATTTT CASSDMTAMGYF
- TRBJ1-4 TRBV19 - TGTGCCAGTAGTACGGGGGAGTCGGAAAAACTGTTTTTT CASSTGESEKLFF
- TRBJ2-3 TRBV28 - TGTGCCAGCAGTCCCCACAGTGACACCTCTAGCACAGATACGCAGTATTTT CASSPHSDTSSTDTQYF
TRBD1 TRBJ2-5 TRBV4-1 - TGCGCCAGCAGCCAAGACCCCGGACAGGGGGTAGAAGAGACCCAGTACTTC CASSQDPGQGVEETQYF
TRBD1 TRBJ1-3 TRBV3-1/TRBV3-2 once TGTGCCAGCAGCAGACAGGGCTCTGGAAACACCATATATTTT CASSRQGSGNTIYF
TRBD1 TRBJ1-2 TRBV5-1 - TGCGCCAGCAGCTCCGGGACAGGGGTTCAATATGGCTACACCTTC CASSSGTGVQYGYTF
TRBD1 TRBJ1-4 TRBV4-2 - TGTGCCAGCAGCCCCGGACAGGGGGCTAATGAAAAACTGTTTTTT CASSPGQGANEKLFF
TRBD1 TRBJ1-1 TRBV19 - TGTGCCTGCGGGCGGGCAGGGGGAAACACTGAAGCTTTCTTT CACGRAGGNTEAFF
TRBD2 TRBJ2-3 TRBV11-3 - TGTGCCAGCAGCTTAGGGCTAGCGGGGGGCCAATCAGATACGCAGTATTTT CASSLGLAGGQSDTQYF
TRBD2 TRBJ2-5 TRBV27 - TGTGCCAGCCGGGCCTACCGGCGGGGGGAAGGTACCCAGTACTTC CASRAYRRGEGTQYF
TRBD2 TRBJ2-2 TRBV24-1 - TGTGCCACCAGTGACGTTGGACTAGCGGGTCTCACCGGGGAGCTGTTTTTT CATSDVGLAGLTGELFF
TRBD1 TRBJ1-1 TRBV5-1 few TGCGCCAGCAGCATCGGGACAGGGGACACTGAAGCTTTCTTT CASSIGTGDTEAFF
TRBD2 TRBJ2-1 TRBV3-1/TRBV3-2 few TGTGCCAGCAGCCCCGAGCTGGGACTAGCGGTCAATGAGCAGTTCTTC CASSPELGLAVNEQFF
TRBD2 TRBJ2-3 TRBV9 - TGTGCCAGCAGCGTAGGGGTCGGGGGGTCTAGCACAGATACGCAGTATTTT CASSVGVGGSSTDTQYF
TRBD2 TRBJ2-2 TRBV3-1/TRBV3-2 - TGTGCCAGCAGCCCAGGACTAGCGGGGGGGTTGGACACCGGGGAGCTGTTTTTT CASSPGLAGGLDTGELFF
TRBD2 TRBJ2-1 TRBV6-6 - TGTGCCAGCAGTTACGAGCGGGGGGGCCCCTATGAGCAGTTCTTC CASSYERGGPYEQFF
- TRBJ2-3 TRBV28 few TGTGCCAGCAGCCCAGCGGCAAGCACAGATACGCAGTATTTT CASSPAASTDTQYF
TRBD2 TRBJ2-2 TRBV18 - TGTGCCAGCTCACCAGTGCAACTAGCGGTTGACACCGGGGAGCTGTTTTTT CASSPVQLAVDTGELFF
- TRBJ1-3 TRBV9 - TGTGCCAGCAGCTCCGGGACACCCTCTGGAAACACCATATATTTT CASSSGTPSGNTIYF
- TRBJ2-5 TRBV7-9 - TGTGCCAGCAGCGGGCCCGCTGGGACCCAGTACTTC CASSGPAGTQYF
TRBD1 TRBJ2-1 TRBV6-5 - TGTGCCAGCAGGACGGACAGGGGATACAATGAGCAGTTCTTC CASRTDRGYNEQFF
TRBD1 TRBJ1-6 TRBV6-1 once TGTGCCAGCAGTGACGACAGGGAATCACCCCTCCACTTT CASSDDRESPLHF
TRBD1 TRBJ2-7 TRBV2 - TGTGCCAGCCGGGGACAGGGTATCTACGAGCAGTACTTC CASRGQGIYEQYF
- TRBJ2-1 TRBV6-5 - TGTGCCAGCAGTTACTCGTGGCCCCGCTATGAGCAGTTCTTC CASSYSWPRYEQFF
TRBD2 TRBJ2-7 TRBV18 - TGTGCCAGCTCACCGGGAGCGGGGGAAGGGTACGAGCAGTACTTC CASSPGAGEGYEQYF
- TRBJ2-7 TRBV20-1 - TGCAGTGCTAGTTCTAGCGCCGTACCTTCCTACGAGCAGTACTTC CSASSSAVPSYEQYF
- TRBJ1-1 TRBV7-9 - TGTGCCAGCAGCGTTGGACAGTCTCACACTGAAGCTTTCTTT CASSVGQSHTEAFF
- TRBJ2-3 TRBV3-1/TRBV3-2 - TGTGCCAGCAGCCAAATGACAGACACAGATACGCAGTATTTT CASSQMTDTDTQYF
TRBD2 TRBJ2-5 TRBV2 many TGTGCCGGATCGACTAGCGGGGGGGAAGAGACCCAGTACTTC CAGSTSGGEETQYF
- TRBJ2-3 TRBV24-1 once TGTGCCACCAGTGATGCGTTAAGAACTGATACGCAGTATTTT CATSDALRTDTQYF
TRBD1 TRBJ1-4 TRBV19 once TGTGCCAGTAGTGCGGACAGGGGACTTAATGAAAAACTGTTTTTT CASSADRGLNEKLFF
- TRBJ1-3 TRBV11-2 - TGTGCCAGCAGCTTAGATGGTTGGACCCCCACAGGTCGGACTGGAAACACCATATATTTT CASSLDGWTPTGRTGNTIYF
- TRBJ1-4 TRBV15 - TGTGCCACCAGCAGAGATCTGGGGCCCAATGAAAAACTGTTTTTT CATSRDLGPNEKLFF